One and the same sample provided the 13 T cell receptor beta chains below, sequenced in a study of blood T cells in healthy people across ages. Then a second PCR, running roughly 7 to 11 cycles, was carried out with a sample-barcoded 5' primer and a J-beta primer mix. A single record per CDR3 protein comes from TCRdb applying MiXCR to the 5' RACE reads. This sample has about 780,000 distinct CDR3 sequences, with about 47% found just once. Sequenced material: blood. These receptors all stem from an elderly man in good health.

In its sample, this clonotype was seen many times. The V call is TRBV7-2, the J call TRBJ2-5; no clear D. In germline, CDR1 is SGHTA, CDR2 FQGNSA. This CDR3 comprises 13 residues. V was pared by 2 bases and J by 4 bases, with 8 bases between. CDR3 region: CASSLRLRETQYF. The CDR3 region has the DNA TGTGCCAGCAGCTTAAGGTTACGAGAGACCCAGTACTTC.

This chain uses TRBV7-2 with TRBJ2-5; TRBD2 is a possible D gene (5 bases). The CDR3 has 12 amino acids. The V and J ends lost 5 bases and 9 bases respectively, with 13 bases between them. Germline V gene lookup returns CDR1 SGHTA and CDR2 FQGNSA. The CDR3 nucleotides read TGTACCAGCAGCGCAGATGGGGAGCCCCAGTACTTC. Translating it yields CTSSADGEPQYF.

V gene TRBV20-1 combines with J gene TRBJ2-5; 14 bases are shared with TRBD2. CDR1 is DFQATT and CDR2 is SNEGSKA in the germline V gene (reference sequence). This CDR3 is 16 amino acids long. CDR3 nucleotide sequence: TGCAGCGCAAGCGGACTAGCGGGAGGCCCGCGGGAGACCCAGTACTTC. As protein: CSASGLAGGPRETQYF.

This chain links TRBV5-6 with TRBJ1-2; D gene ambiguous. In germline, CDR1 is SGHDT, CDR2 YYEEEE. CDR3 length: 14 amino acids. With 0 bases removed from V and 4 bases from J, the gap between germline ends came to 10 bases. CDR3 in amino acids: CASSLGSDLYGYTF. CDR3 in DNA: TGTGCCAGCAGCTTGGGATCGGACCTCTATGGCTACACCTTC.

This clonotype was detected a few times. CDR3 coding DNA: TGCGCCAGCAGGCTGACTGGCGAGAGCACAGATACGCAGTATTTT. Translation: CASRLTGESTDTQYF. The V and J genes are TRBV10-2 and TRBJ2-3; no definite D call. CDR1 WSHSY and CDR2 SAAADI come from the germline V gene. V lost 6 bases, J lost 0 bases, and 13 bases lay in between. The CDR3 totals 15 residues.

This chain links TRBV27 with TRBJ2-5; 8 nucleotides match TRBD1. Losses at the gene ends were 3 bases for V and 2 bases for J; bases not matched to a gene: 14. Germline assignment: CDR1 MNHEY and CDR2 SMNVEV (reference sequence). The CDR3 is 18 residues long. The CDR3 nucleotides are TGTGCCAGCAGTTTTATCTCCGCCCGGGACAGGTTACAAGAGACCCAGTACTTC. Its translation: CASSFISARDRLQETQYF.

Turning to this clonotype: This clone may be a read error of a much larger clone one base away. In DNA, the CDR3 is TGTGCCACCTCCGAAGACAGTAGCGGAGGGTACAATGAGCAGTACTTC. Translation gives CATSEDSSGGYNEQYF. The rearrangement uses TRBV24-1 and TRBJ2-7, with D perhaps matching TRBD2 (6 bases). The CDR3 is made up of 16 amino acids. The V and J ends lost 9 bases and 7 bases respectively, with 27 bases between them. The germline CDR1 and CDR2 sequences are KGHDR and SFDVKD.

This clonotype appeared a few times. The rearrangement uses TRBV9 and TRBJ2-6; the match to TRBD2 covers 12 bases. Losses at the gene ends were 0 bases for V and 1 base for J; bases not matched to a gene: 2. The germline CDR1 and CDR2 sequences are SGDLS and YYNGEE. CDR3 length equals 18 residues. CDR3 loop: CASSVALAGGSGANVLTF. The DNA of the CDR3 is TGTGCCAGCAGCGTAGCACTAGCGGGAGGTTCTGGGGCCAACGTCCTGACTTTC.

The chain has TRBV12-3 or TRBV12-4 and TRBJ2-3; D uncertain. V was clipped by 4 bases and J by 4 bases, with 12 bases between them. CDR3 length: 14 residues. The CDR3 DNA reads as TGTGCCAGCAGTTCCCAGCTAGGGTCAGATACGCAGTATTTT. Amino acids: CASSSQLGSDTQYF.

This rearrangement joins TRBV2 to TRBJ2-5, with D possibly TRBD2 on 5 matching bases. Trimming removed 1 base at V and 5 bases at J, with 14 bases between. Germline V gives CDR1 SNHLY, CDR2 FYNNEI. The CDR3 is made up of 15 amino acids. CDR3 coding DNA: TGTGCCAGCAGTGAAGGTCCAGGACCGGGGGAGACCCAGTACTTC. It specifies CASSEGPGPGETQYF. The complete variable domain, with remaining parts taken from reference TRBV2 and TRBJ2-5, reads EPEVTQTPSHQVTQMGQEVILRCVPISNHLYFYWYRQILGQKVEFLVSFYNNEISEKSEIFDDQFSVERPDGSNFTLKIRSTKLEDSAMYFCASSEGPGPGETQYFGPGTRLLVL.

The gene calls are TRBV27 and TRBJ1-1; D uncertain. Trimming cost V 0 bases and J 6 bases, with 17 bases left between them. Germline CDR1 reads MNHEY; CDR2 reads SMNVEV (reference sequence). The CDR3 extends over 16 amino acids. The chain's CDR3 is CASSLSRRATVAEAFF. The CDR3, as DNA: TGTGCCAGCAGTTTATCGAGGCGGGCGACGGTTGCTGAAGCTTTCTTT.

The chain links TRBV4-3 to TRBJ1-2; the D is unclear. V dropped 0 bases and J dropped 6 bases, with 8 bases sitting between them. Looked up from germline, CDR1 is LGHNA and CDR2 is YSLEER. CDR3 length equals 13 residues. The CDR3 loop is CASSQDPGDGYTF. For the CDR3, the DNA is TGCGCCAGCAGCCAAGATCCGGGAGATGGCTACACCTTC.

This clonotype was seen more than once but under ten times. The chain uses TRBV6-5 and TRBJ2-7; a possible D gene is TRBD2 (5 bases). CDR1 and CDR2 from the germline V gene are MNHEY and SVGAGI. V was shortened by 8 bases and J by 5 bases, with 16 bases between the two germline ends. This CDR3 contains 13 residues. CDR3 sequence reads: CASGTSFGNEQYF. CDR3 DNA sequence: TGTGCCAGCGGCACTAGTTTTGGCAACGAGCAGTACTTC.